Following are 13 T cell receptor beta chains from one sample sequenced in a study of shared clonotypes between healthy human individuals. Libraries were prepared by immunoSEQ multiplex PCR; TCRdb keeps only in-frame clonotypes and omits some of them. Here the sample spans roughly 2 million clones, approximately 95% being singletons. Material: naive CD4+ T cells sorted from blood. Subset reported: CD45RA+ positively selected. The receptors were sampled from a man between 18 and 29 years old in good health.

This chain's CDR3 is CASAGLHLMEGEKLFF. Written as DNA, the CDR3 is TGTGCCAGCGCCGGACTTCACTTAATGGAAGGTGAAAAACTGTTTTTT. V is TRBV28 and J is TRBJ1-4; D not certain. Looked up from germline, CDR1 is MDHEN and CDR2 is SYDVKM. The germline V and J ends were trimmed by 8 bases and 7 bases, with 23 bases remaining between them. The CDR3 loop spans 16 amino acids.

This clone was recorded once. The chain recombines TRBV6-1 with TRBJ1-5; D possibly corresponds to TRBD1 (5 bases). CDR1 is MNHNS, CDR2 SASEGT, per germline. There are 14 residues in the CDR3. V shed 7 bases and J shed 0 bases, with 10 bases lying between them. This CDR3 is CASIDRPSNQPQHF. DNA for the CDR3: TGTGCCAGCATCGACAGACCTAGCAATCAGCCCCAGCATTTT.

V gene TRBV18 combines with J gene TRBJ2-6; 7 bases fit TRBD1. J gave up 2 bases and V 4 bases, and 5 bases lay outside the gene matches. The CDR3 totals 16 residues. Germline values: CDR1 KGHSH, CDR2 LQKENI. The DNA of the CDR3 is TGTGCCAGCTCACATGCCCAGGGGGCTGGGGCCAACGTCCTGACTTTC. Its protein is CASSHAQGAGANVLTF.

The CDR3 region has the DNA TGTGCCAGCCGCAGGGATGAAGAGACCCAGTACTTC. It translates to CASRRDEETQYF. The gene calls are TRBV2 and TRBJ2-5; D is possibly TRBD1 (5 bases). The CDR3 totals 12 residues. Germline CDR1 is SNHLY and CDR2 is FYNNEI. The germline V and J ends were trimmed by 8 bases and 3 bases, with 10 bases remaining between them.

A word on this clone: In the same sample, other DNA sequences code for this CDR3. The rearrangement joins TRBV30 to TRBJ1-2; D is uncertain. Germline V gene sequence: CDR1 GTSNPN, CDR2 SVGIG (reference sequence). V was trimmed by 1 base and J by 0 bases, leaving 3 bases between them. CDR3 size: 12 residues. CDR3 in DNA: TGTGCCTGGAGTGGGTCTAACTATGGCTACACCTTC. Translating gives CAWSGSNYGYTF. Full variable domain (outside the CDR3, taken from reference TRBV30 and TRBJ1-2): SQTIHQWPATLVQPVGSPLSLECTVEGTSNPNLYWYRQAAGRGLQLLFYSVGIGQISSEVPQNLSASRPQDRQFILSSKKLLLSDSGFYLCAWSGSNYGYTFGSGTRLTVV.

The chain carries TRBV7-9 and TRBJ2-7, with D tentatively TRBD1 (6 bases). The V and J ends lost 2 bases and 3 bases respectively, with 17 bases between them. This CDR3 contains 16 residues. The V gene's germline CDR1 is SEHNR and CDR2 FQNEAQ (reference sequence). CDR3 residues: CASSLSGRKGDYEQYF. Here the CDR3 DNA reads TGTGCCAGCAGCTTAAGTGGCCGTAAGGGGGACTACGAGCAGTACTTC.

A word on this clone: Within the sample, other DNA sequences also encode this same CDR3. V and J are TRBV30 and TRBJ1-4; D possibly corresponds to TRBD1 (6 bases). CDR1 is GTSNPN, CDR2 SVGIG, per germline (reference sequence). V was clipped by 0 bases and J by 6 bases, with 14 bases between them. The CDR3 contains 15 residues. The CDR3 DNA reads TGTGCCTGGAGTGTACGGGGGGGCGCGGATGAAAAACTGTTTTTT. This codes for CAWSVRGGADEKLFF.

The CDR3 DNA reads as TGTGCCAGCAGTTACTCCGGACTTATTAACGAGCAGTACTTC. Its protein product is CASSYSGLINEQYF. V usage is TRBV6-5 and J usage is TRBJ2-7; possible D gene TRBD2, 5 bases. Germline V gene lookup returns CDR1 MNHEY and CDR2 SVGAGI. The V end was cut by 0 bases, the J end by 5 bases, with 11 bases between. The CDR3 length is 14 residues.

V and J are TRBV4-2 and TRBJ2-3; D could derive from TRBD1 or TRBD2 (6 bases each). V lost 4 bases, J lost 0 bases, and 11 bases lay in between. CDR1 is LGHNA and CDR2 is YNFKEQ in the germline V gene. This CDR3 has 15 amino acids. CDR3 protein: CASSLGGGSTDTQYF. CDR3 nucleotides: TGTGCCAGCAGCCTAGGAGGGGGAAGCACAGATACGCAGTATTTT.

The chain employs TRBV6-6 and TRBJ1-5; D is undetermined. Germline CDR1 MNHNY, CDR2 SVGAGI (reference sequence). Trimming removed 2 bases at V and 0 bases at J, with 8 bases between. CDR3 length: 15 amino acids. The CDR3 loop reads CASSYAALSNQPQHF. In DNA, the CDR3 is TGTGCCAGCAGTTACGCCGCACTTAGCAATCAGCCCCAGCATTTT.

The chain couples TRBV5-8 to TRBJ2-5; 11 bases agree with TRBD2. The germline V gene has CDR1 SGHTS and CDR2 YDEGEE. The CDR3 contains 14 residues. After removal of 0 bases from V and 12 bases from J, the junction contained 7 bases not matched to a gene. The CDR3 sequence: CASSLGLAGTVEYF. The CDR3 bases are TGTGCCAGCAGCTTGGGACTAGCGGGGACAGTAGAGTACTTC. The full variable domain, its missing parts supplied by reference TRBV5-8 and TRBJ2-5, is EAGVTQSPTHLIKTRGQQATLRCSPISGHTSVYWYQQALGLGLQFLLWYDEGEERNRGNFPPRFSGRQFPNYSSELNVNALELEDSALYLCASSLGLAGTVEYFGPGTRLLVL.

The CDR3 DNA sequence: TGTGCCAGCAGCTTAATTCGGATCCTTCAGTCCCTTCCGAACACTGAAGCTTTCTTT. Translating gives CASSLIRILQSLPNTEAFF. This chain joins TRBV11-2 and TRBJ1-1; D not certain. The germline gives CDR1 SGHAT, CDR2 FQNNGV. Trimming removed 2 bases from V and 1 base from J, with 23 bases in between. This CDR3 has 19 residues.

V and J are TRBV18 and TRBJ2-7; TRBD1 matches 8 bases. Germline trimming cut 5 bases from V and 5 bases from J; bases unmatched to any gene: 11. From germline, CDR1 is KGHSH and CDR2 LQKENI. CDR3 length: 15 amino acids. The CDR3 bases are TGTGCCAGCTCAAGTACGGGACAGGAAAGGAACGAGCAGTACTTC. This gives the protein CASSSTGQERNEQYF.